The 12 T cell receptor beta chains presented below share a single source sample, sequenced in a study. TCRdb passed the RT-PCR reads through MiXCR, listing each CDR3 protein once. The sample lists more than 550,000 distinct CDR3 sequences, 13% to 15% occurring once. The source material was memory CD4+ T cells from blood. The source is a female donor in good health, serving as a healthy control.

The sample holds many counts of this clonotype. The chain links TRBV12-3 or TRBV12-4 to TRBJ2-3, with 12 bases identical to TRBD2. This CDR3 has 16 residues. Trimming at V came to 4 bases and at J to 2 bases, leaving 4 bases not matched to a gene. The CDR3 is CASSWTSGTYTDTQYF. The CDR3 nucleotides are TGTGCCAGCAGTTGGACTAGCGGGACCTACACAGATACGCAGTATTTT.

This clonotype came up many times. The V gene is TRBV7-3, the J gene TRBJ1-2; 9 bases fit TRBD1. The CDR3 has 14 amino acids. Per germline, CDR1 SGHTA and CDR2 FQGTGA. Trimming took 7 bases from V and 8 from J; bases not matched to a gene: 11. The DNA for the CDR3 is TGTGCCAGCATCAGATATGGGACAGGGTTCGGCTACACCTTC. Protein product: CASIRYGTGFGYTF.

The chain couples TRBV7-3 to TRBJ1-6; D call uncertain. This CDR3 is built from 13 residues. V lost 4 bases, J lost 7 bases, and 8 bases lay in between. Germline V gives CDR1 SGHTA, CDR2 FQGTGA. The CDR3: CASSSVVNSPLHF. CDR3 nucleotide sequence: TGTGCCAGCAGCTCGGTGGTCAATTCACCCCTCCACTTT.

The V call is TRBV27, the J call TRBJ1-5; the D gene is possibly TRBD1 (5 bases). Germline V lookup: CDR1 MNHEY, CDR2 SMNVEV (reference sequence). The CDR3 is 14 residues long. Deletions cut 8 bases from V and 5 bases from J, with 16 bases between. CDR3 nucleotide sequence: TGTGCCAGCGGCTTCCAGGGAGGGGATCAGCCCCAGCATTTT. Its translation: CASGFQGGDQPQHF.

The CDR3 DNA is TGTGCCACCAGTGATTTGAAGACACGTCACAATGAGCAGTTCTTC. It yields the protein CATSDLKTRHNEQFF. This chain links TRBV24-1 with TRBJ2-1; D is undetermined. Germline V gene sequence: CDR1 KGHDR, CDR2 SFDVKD. The CDR3 length is 15 residues. V gave up 0 bases and J gave up 5 bases, with 10 bases separating them.

This sequence joins TRBV5-1 and TRBJ2-5, with D possibly being TRBD2 (5 bases). V gave up 2 bases and J gave up 0 bases, with 11 bases separating them. CDR1 is SGHRS and CDR2 is YFSETQ in the germline V gene. CDR3 length equals 15 residues. The CDR3 sequence: CASSFNPGNQETQYF. The DNA for the CDR3 is TGCGCCAGCAGCTTTAATCCCGGGAACCAAGAGACCCAGTACTTC. Drawing the rest from reference TRBV5-1 and TRBJ2-5, the complete variable domain is KAGVTQTPRYLIKTRGQQVTLSCSPISGHRSVSWYQQTPGQGLQFLFEYFSETQRNKGNFPGRFSGRQFSNSRSEMNVSTLELGDSALYLCASSFNPGNQETQYFGPGTRLLVL.

At least ten counts were recorded for this clonotype. The J gene is TRBJ2-1, the V gene TRBV24-1, with 8 positions matching TRBD2. Germline CDR1 KGHDR, CDR2 SFDVKD. The CDR3 runs 14 residues. V was pared by 7 bases and J by 5 bases, with 6 bases of the junction left unmatched. The CDR3 sequence: CATRAGAENNEQFF. CDR3 nucleotides: TGTGCCACCAGAGCGGGGGCCGAAAACAATGAGCAGTTCTTC.

This clonotype was seen ten or more times. The chain has TRBV12-5 and TRBJ2-2, with a possible D match to TRBD2 (5 bases). The CDR3 sequence is 15 residues long. From germline, CDR1 is LGHNT and CDR2 FRNRAP. The V end lost 1 base, the J end lost 0 bases, and 6 bases lay between the germline ends. This CDR3 is CASGLGTSNTGELFF. In DNA form, the CDR3 reads TGTGCTAGTGGTTTGGGGACTTCGAACACCGGGGAGCTGTTTTTT.

This clonotype was counted at least ten times. The chain couples TRBV6-5 to TRBJ1-2; tentatively, D is TRBD1 (6 bases). Trimming cost V 2 bases and J 2 bases, with 12 bases left between them. The CDR3 is 15 amino acids. In germline, CDR1 is MNHEY, CDR2 SVGAGI. The CDR3 nucleotides are TGTGCCAGCAGTTACACCAGGGGTCCCAACTATGGCTACACCTTC. This encodes CASSYTRGPNYGYTF.

The sample holds many counts of this clonotype. The rearrangement links TRBV6-5 to TRBJ1-2, with D maybe TRBD1 (6 bases). Trimming removed 5 bases at V and 5 bases at J, with 18 bases between. Germline V gene data show CDR1 as MNHEY and CDR2 as SVGAGI. This CDR3 spans 15 amino acids. The CDR3 sequence is CASSLTGNPSYGYTF. The DNA of the CDR3 is TGTGCCAGCAGTCTCACAGGGAACCCGTCGTATGGCTACACCTTC.

The genes are TRBV12-3 or TRBV12-4 and TRBJ1-4, with unresolved D. V dropped 6 bases and J dropped 14 bases, with 16 bases sitting between them. The CDR3 runs to 12 residues. As DNA, the CDR3 is TGTGCCAGCAGGCCAGACATAGGAAGGCTGTTTTTT. Amino acids: CASRPDIGRLFF.

This clonotype was observed a handful of times. The V gene is TRBV9, the J gene TRBJ2-7; the D gene is possibly TRBD2 (6 bases). V gave up 3 bases and J gave up 6 bases, with 22 bases separating them. Germline-derived CDR1 and CDR2 are SGDLS and YYNGEE. CDR3 length: 16 residues. DNA of the CDR3: TGTGCCAGCAGCGCCGGCAACGGGAGAACCTCTGGCGAGCAGTACTTC. It encodes CASSAGNGRTSGEQYF.